This TCR beta chain is from a study of blood T cell repertoires in COVID-19. Study-level information: Material from acute and convalescent COVID-19 was sourced from the United States, Italy and Spain. The cDNA or gDNA used as material had been derived from T cells, B-cell-depleted T cells, or PBMCs.

The junction had 9 bases not matched to a gene; V was cut back by 7 bases and J by 5 bases. This CDR3 is 16 amino acids long. Germline values: CDR1 SNHLY, CDR2 FYNNEI. Source study methods: Amplification with reference gene primers provided the estimates of nucleated cell counts. Some clones are missing from TCRdb's copy, which holds only in-frame ones; the method was immunoSEQ multiplex PCR. From that table come the V and J calls and clone size; the DNA was used to work out D and trimming. The sample includes roughly 120,000 clones, about 87% of them seen just once. The sample consisted of peripheral blood. The chain recombines TRBV2 with TRBJ2-3, with 13 bases that match TRBD2. The sequence derives from a woman aged 45-59 years with acute or convalescent COVID-19. The CDR3 DNA follows: TGTGCCAGCAACCAAGGACTAGCGGGGGCGGGAGATACGCAGTATTTT. Amino acids: CASNQGLAGAGDTQYF.